This record looks at one TCR beta chain sequence and its context. As yet, its antigen is unknown. Primers included in the PCR were 60 Vbeta and 13 Jbeta primers. Only in-frame clones appear in the TCRdb table, and some are missing; sequencing was by immunoSEQ multiplex PCR. The sample shows about 90,000 clones, around 84% of them seen only once. The CDR3 consists of 13 residues. Trimming removed 8 bases from V and 4 bases from J; junction bases left unmatched: 6. The germline gives CDR1 LNHDA, CDR2 SQIVND (reference sequence). This specimen belongs to a study of cytomegalovirus exposure and HLA in healthy donors. The study's findings and limits: About 87% or about 30% of the time was how often most TCR beta V segments were productive, according to an earlier analysis. Some segments of the V type, notably TRBV6-2 and TRBV6-3, were excluded as indistinguishable.

This receptor was identified in a woman between 40 and 50 years old in good health and CMV-seropositive. The sequencing sample was made of PBMCs. V and J are TRBV19 and TRBJ1-2, with 8 bases lining up with TRBD1. CDR3 protein: CASQQGVSYGYTF. The CDR3 nucleotides read TGTGCCAGTCAACAGGGGGTGAGCTATGGCTACACCTTC.